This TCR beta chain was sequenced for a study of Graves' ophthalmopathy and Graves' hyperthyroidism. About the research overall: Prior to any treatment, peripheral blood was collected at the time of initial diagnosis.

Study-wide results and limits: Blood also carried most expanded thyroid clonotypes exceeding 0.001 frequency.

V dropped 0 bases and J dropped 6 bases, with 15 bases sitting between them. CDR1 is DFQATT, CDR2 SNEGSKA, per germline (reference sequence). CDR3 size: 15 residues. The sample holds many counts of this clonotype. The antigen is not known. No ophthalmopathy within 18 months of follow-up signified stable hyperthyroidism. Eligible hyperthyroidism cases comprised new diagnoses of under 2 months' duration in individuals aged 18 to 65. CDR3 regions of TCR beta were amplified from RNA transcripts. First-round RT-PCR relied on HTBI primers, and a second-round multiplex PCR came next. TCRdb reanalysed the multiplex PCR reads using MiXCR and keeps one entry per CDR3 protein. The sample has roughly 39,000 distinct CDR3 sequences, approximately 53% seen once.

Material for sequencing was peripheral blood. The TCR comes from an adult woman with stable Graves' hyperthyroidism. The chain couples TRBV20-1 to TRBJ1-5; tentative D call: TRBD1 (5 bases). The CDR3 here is CSARDQLGQGQPQHF. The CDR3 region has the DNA TGCAGTGCTAGAGATCAACTAGGTCAGGGTCAGCCCCAGCATTTT.